What follows are 22 T cell receptor beta chains derived from one specimen sequenced in a study of blood T cell repertoires in COVID-19. Libraries were prepared by immunoSEQ multiplex PCR; TCRdb keeps only in-frame clonotypes and omits some of them. The table lists about 100,000 clones, roughly 88% of them singletons. The sample comprised peripheral blood. The receptors come from a human donor in a cohort sampled during active COVID-19.

The J gene is TRBJ2-1, the V gene TRBV7-3, with TRBD2 matching 13 bases. The V gene end was trimmed by 4 bases and the J gene end by 10 bases; junction bases not matched to a gene: 7. This CDR3 spans 15 amino acids. Germline CDR1 SGHTA, CDR2 FQGTGA. DNA of the CDR3: TGTGCCAGCAGCTATACTAGCGGGAGGGCCGTAGAGCAGTTCTTC. This encodes CASSYTSGRAVEQFF.

The chain is built from TRBV21-1 and TRBJ2-3; the table calls TRBD2, which could not be checked here. TRBV21-1 is termed a pseudogene. The CDR3 consists of 15 residues. CDR3 amino acids: CASSKTPPCTDTQYF. The CDR3 nucleotides read TGTGCCAGCAGCAAGACTCCCCCCTGCACAGATACGCAGTATTTT.

V gene TRBV28 combines with J gene TRBJ1-4; D is perhaps TRBD1 (5 bases). This CDR3 spans 15 amino acids. V lost 4 bases, J lost 7 bases, and 16 bases lay in between. CDR1 is MDHEN, CDR2 SYDVKM, per germline. The CDR3 nucleotides read TGTGCCAGCAGTTGGGGGACGGACGGGAGTGAAAAACTGTTTTTT. Translating it yields CASSWGTDGSEKLFF.

In DNA, the CDR3 is TGTGCCAGCAGCGAGGGGAGGACGCAGTATTTT. It specifies CASSEGRTQYF. The V gene is TRBV11-2, the J gene TRBJ2-3, with TRBD2 as a possible D gene (6 bases). The CDR3 spans 11 residues. In germline, CDR1 is SGHAT, CDR2 FQNNGV. V was shortened by 5 bases and J by 9 bases, with 9 bases between the two germline ends.

This chain links TRBV23-1 with TRBJ2-1, with TRBD2 matching over 9 bases. TRBV23-1 is an ORF; its function is uncertain. V lost 2 bases and J lost 5; bases outside the gene matches: 4. The CDR3 is made up of 15 amino acids. CDR3 nucleotide sequence: TGCGCCAGCAGTCAAGTTCTAGCGGGAAACAATGAGCAGTTCTTC. This gives the protein CASSQVLAGNNEQFF.

The chain has TRBV6-5 and TRBJ1-1, with D unresolved. The CDR3 runs to 10 residues. The ends were cut back, 6 bases at V and 8 bases at J, with 7 bases in the middle. Germline loops: CDR1 MNHEY, CDR2 SVGAGI. CDR3 sequence: CASRAVEAFF. As DNA, the CDR3 is TGTGCCAGCAGGGCAGTAGAAGCTTTCTTT.

This clone was detected a few times. This chain links TRBV12-5 with TRBJ2-5; D gene unclear. Deletions cut 0 bases from V and 1 base from J, with 18 bases between. The CDR3 is made up of 18 amino acids. The germline V gene encodes CDR1 LGHNT and CDR2 FRNRAP. The CDR3 loop is CASGLVTLRWAVQETQYF. The CDR3 coding sequence is TGTGCTAGTGGTTTGGTAACCCTTCGATGGGCAGTCCAAGAGACCCAGTACTTC. The entire variable domain, with the rest obtained from reference TRBV12-5 and TRBJ2-5, is as follows: DARVTQTPRHKVTEMGQEVTMRCQPILGHNTVFWYRQTMMQGLELLAYFRNRAPLDDSGMPKDRFSAEMPDATLATLKIQPSEPRDSAVYFCASGLVTLRWAVQETQYFGPGTRLLVL.

The rearrangement links TRBV6-5 to TRBJ1-4; no reliable D call. Per the germline V gene, CDR1 is MNHEY and CDR2 is SVGAGI. V was clipped by 0 bases and J by 0 bases, with 8 bases between them. The CDR3 loop spans 16 amino acids. The CDR3 region is CASSYSIGATNEKLFF. DNA of the CDR3: TGTGCCAGCAGTTACTCTATCGGGGCAACTAATGAAAAACTGTTTTTT.

The genes are TRBV28 and TRBJ2-1; D is perhaps TRBD1 (7 bases). Germline V gene lookup returns CDR1 MDHEN and CDR2 SYDVKM. Trimming removed 5 bases at V and 8 bases at J, with 22 bases between. This CDR3 has 16 residues. CDR3 coding DNA: TGTGCCAGCAGTCTCCCAAATTCACAGGGGAGGCATGAGCAGTTCTTC. Protein sequence: CASSLPNSQGRHEQFF.

This sequence joins TRBV19 and TRBJ1-6; D is unclear. This CDR3 is 13 amino acids long. Trimming took 11 bases from V and 6 from J, leaving 14 bases between them. Germline V gene sequence: CDR1 LNHDA, CDR2 SQIVND (reference sequence). CDR3 sequence (DNA): TGTGCCCCTAGGGCCGGACTTAATTCACCCCTCCACTTT. Encoded protein: CAPRAGLNSPLHF.

The chain is built from TRBV18 and TRBJ2-7; D might be TRBD1 (5 bases). Trimming pared 0 bases from V and 6 bases from J, leaving 9 bases between. The germline V gene encodes CDR1 KGHSH and CDR2 LQKENI. CDR3 length: 13 amino acids. The DNA for the CDR3 is TGTGCCAGCTCACCACCAACAGGATCCGAGCAGTACTTC. Amino acids: CASSPPTGSEQYF.

This clone was detected only once. The chain joins TRBV29-1 to TRBJ2-2; a possible D gene is TRBD1 (7 bases). This CDR3 comprises 15 residues. The germline V gene has CDR1 SQVTM and CDR2 ANQGSEA. The V end lost 4 bases, the J end lost 3 bases, and 15 bases lay between the germline ends. CDR3 region: CSVVLQGGHTGELFF. Written as DNA, the CDR3 is TGCAGCGTTGTGCTTCAGGGGGGACACACCGGGGAGCTGTTTTTT.

The chain joins TRBV9 to TRBJ2-5, with a weak D call TRBD1 (6 bases). Per germline, CDR1 SGDLS and CDR2 YYNGEE. V shed 4 bases and J shed 5 bases, with 18 bases lying between them. The CDR3 runs 15 residues. This CDR3 is CASSPSAGQGETQYF. The CDR3 coding sequence is TGTGCCAGCAGCCCATCGGCAGGGCAGGGGGAGACCCAGTACTTC.

The V and J genes are TRBV4-1 and TRBJ2-7; 7 positions agree with TRBD2. The germline V gene has CDR1 MGHRA and CDR2 YSYEKL. The CDR3 spans 13 residues. J gave up 3 bases and V 5 bases, and 4 bases lay outside the gene matches. CDR3 coding DNA: TGCGCCAGCAGCAAGCGGGAAATCTACGAGCAGTACTTC. This sequence encodes CASSKREIYEQYF.

The chain couples TRBV7-9 to TRBJ1-4; D ambiguous. This CDR3 is 16 amino acids long. CDR1 is SEHNR and CDR2 is FQNEAQ in the germline V gene (reference sequence). V was pared by 5 bases and J by 0 bases, with 13 bases between. The CDR3 region has the DNA TGTGCCAGCAGCCCTTCCTTACATGCAACTAATGAAAAACTGTTTTTT. As protein: CASSPSLHATNEKLFF.

The chain carries TRBV18 and TRBJ1-5, with 9 bases fitting TRBD1. This CDR3 comprises 16 residues. V trimming: 3 bases; J trimming: 0 bases; junction bases outside the gene matches: 3. From germline, CDR1 is KGHSH and CDR2 LQKENI. DNA for the CDR3: TGTGCCAGCTCACCCGGGACAGGGAATAGCAATCAGCCCCAGCATTTT. As protein: CASSPGTGNSNQPQHF.

This rearrangement joins TRBV6-5 to TRBJ2-7; no clear D gene. The CDR3 loop spans 13 amino acids. The germline V gene has CDR1 MNHEY and CDR2 SVGAGI. V lost 0 bases to trimming and J lost 3 bases, with 6 bases between them. CDR3 in DNA: TGTGCCAGCAGTTACTCGCTCGGCTACGAGCAGTACTTC. Translating gives CASSYSLGYEQYF.

The J gene is TRBJ2-1, the V gene TRBV27; D possibly corresponds to TRBD1 (6 bases). The CDR3 is made up of 15 amino acids. V lost 6 bases and J lost 12, with 24 bases in between. Germline loops: CDR1 MNHEY, CDR2 SMNVEV (reference sequence). The CDR3 here is CASSPPSRGSMGQFF. The CDR3 DNA follows: TGTGCCAGCAGCCCCCCCTCCAGGGGATCGATGGGGCAGTTCTTC.

This chain uses TRBV19 with TRBJ2-1, with D perhaps matching TRBD1 (5 bases). The CDR3 spans 16 residues. The V and J ends lost 5 bases and 2 bases respectively, with 16 bases between them. Germline loops: CDR1 LNHDA, CDR2 SQIVND (reference sequence). CDR3 in amino acids: CASSPTRGGPYNEQFF. The CDR3 nucleotides are TGTGCCAGTAGTCCTACAAGGGGCGGACCCTACAATGAGCAGTTCTTC.

The chain joins TRBV27 to TRBJ2-7, with a weak D call TRBD2 (5 bases). Germline assignment: CDR1 MNHEY and CDR2 SMNVEV (reference sequence). The CDR3 totals 14 residues. V lost 6 bases and J 2 bases, leaving 14 bases between the germline ends. CDR3 bases: TGTGCCAGCAGCGGGCCAACCGGGGCCTACGAGCAGTACTTC. The encoded protein is CASSGPTGAYEQYF.

This chain joins TRBV2 and TRBJ2-6; D call uncertain. Germline V gene sequence: CDR1 SNHLY, CDR2 FYNNEI. Trimming removed 10 bases from V and 2 bases from J, with 21 bases in between. CDR3 length: 17 residues. DNA for the CDR3: TGTGCCACCTCCGGGTCCCTATACACAACTGGGGCCAACGTCCTGACTTTC. Translated: CATSGSLYTTGANVLTF.

This chain uses TRBV6-5 with TRBJ2-1, with D unresolved. Germline V gives CDR1 MNHEY, CDR2 SVGAGI. V dropped 0 bases and J dropped 5 bases, with 11 bases sitting between them. The CDR3 length is 15 residues. The CDR3 sequence is CASSYSEEKNNEQFF. In DNA form, the CDR3 reads TGTGCCAGCAGTTACTCAGAGGAGAAGAACAATGAGCAGTTCTTC.